A single sample is the source of the 21 T cell receptor beta chains below, sequenced in a study of blood T cell repertoires in COVID-19. Measured with immunoSEQ multiplex PCR; TCRdb has only the in-frame clones, and not every one. The sample comprises some 140,000 clones, around 80% of which are singletons, and around 13% rests with the top ten. Specimen: peripheral blood. All receptors derive from a man of 80 years or more with acute or convalescent COVID-19.

This clone was counted a few times. The genes are TRBV5-8 and TRBJ1-2; no definite D call. Trimming removed 2 bases from V and 1 base from J, with 6 bases in between. The CDR3 loop spans 13 amino acids. Germline lookup yields CDR1 SGHTS and CDR2 YDEGEE. CDR3 DNA sequence: TGTGCCAGCAGCTTCGGTTTTAACTATGGCTACACCTTC. This translates into CASSFGFNYGYTF.

V is TRBV5-1 and J is TRBJ1-1; D unresolved. Trimming took off 1 base at V and 1 base at J, with 5 bases between the two ends. Germline V lookup: CDR1 SGHRS, CDR2 YFSETQ. The CDR3 runs to 13 residues. CDR3 in DNA: TGCGCCAGCAGCTTGCGAGCGAACACTGAAGCTTTCTTT. This codes for CASSLRANTEAFF.

This clone was seen only once. The V and J genes are TRBV18 and TRBJ1-5; 8 bases are a match to TRBD1. CDR1 is KGHSH and CDR2 is LQKENI in the germline V gene. The V gene end was trimmed by 4 bases and the J gene end by 2 bases; junction bases not matched to a gene: 7. The CDR3 sequence is 16 residues long. CDR3 residues: CASSLTGVQGNQPQHF. CDR3 nucleotides: TGTGCCAGCTCACTGACAGGGGTGCAAGGCAATCAGCCCCAGCATTTT.

V usage is TRBV7-2 and J usage is TRBJ1-1; a possible D gene is TRBD1 (6 bases). This CDR3 has 16 amino acids. The V end was cut by 5 bases, the J end by 6 bases, with 22 bases between. The germline V gene encodes CDR1 SGHTA and CDR2 FQGNSA. This CDR3 is CASSTQPSGVKPEAFF. In DNA form, the CDR3 reads TGTGCCAGCAGCACCCAACCCTCAGGGGTGAAACCTGAAGCTTTCTTT.

This sequence joins TRBV9 and TRBJ2-1; TRBD2 agrees at 13 bases. This CDR3 region has 18 residues. Looked up from germline, CDR1 is SGDLS and CDR2 is YYNGEE. V shed 4 bases, J shed 0 bases, and the junction held 7 bases outside the gene matches. The CDR3 is CASSPTTSGGSSYNEQFF. The CDR3 DNA reads as TGTGCCAGCAGCCCCACGACTAGCGGGGGGTCCTCCTACAATGAGCAGTTCTTC.

This clone was found once. The V gene is TRBV6-5, the J gene TRBJ2-5; maybe TRBD1 (7 bases). The CDR3 loop spans 15 amino acids. Trimming removed 5 bases at V and 6 bases at J, with 19 bases between. Looked up from germline, CDR1 is MNHEY and CDR2 is SVGAGI. The CDR3: CASSTRQGGGQTQYF. In DNA, the CDR3 is TGTGCCAGCAGTACCCGACAGGGTGGGGGGCAGACCCAGTACTTC.

V usage is TRBV7-2 and J usage is TRBJ1-2; D is perhaps TRBD1 (5 bases). The CDR3 runs to 12 residues. Trimming cost V 6 bases and J 0 bases, with 5 bases left between them. Per germline, CDR1 SGHTA and CDR2 FQGNSA. This CDR3 is CASRGANYGYTF. DNA for the CDR3: TGTGCCAGCAGAGGGGCTAACTATGGCTACACCTTC.

The chain is built from TRBV10-3 and TRBJ2-7; the match to TRBD2 covers 13 bases. After removal of 6 bases from V and 4 bases from J, the junction contained 9 bases not matched to a gene. Germline V gene lookup returns CDR1 ENHRY and CDR2 SYGVKD. CDR3 length: 16 amino acids. The CDR3 region is CAISQRLAGGQYEQYF. The CDR3 DNA reads TGTGCCATCAGCCAAAGACTAGCGGGGGGACAATACGAGCAGTACTTC.

DNA of the CDR3: TGTGCCAGCAGCATTCCCGGGACAGTGACCGGGGAGCTGTTTTTT. It translates to CASSIPGTVTGELFF. The rearrangement joins TRBV6-2 or TRBV6-3 to TRBJ2-2, with TRBD1 matching over 7 bases. Germline V gene lookup returns CDR1 MNHEY and CDR2 SVGEGT. This CDR3 has 15 residues. J gave up 5 bases and V 6 bases, and 9 bases lay outside the gene matches.

The chain couples TRBV28 to TRBJ2-5; TRBD2 matches at 8 bases. This CDR3 has 17 amino acids. Germline values: CDR1 MDHEN, CDR2 SYDVKM. J gave up 0 bases and V 3 bases, and 9 bases lay outside the gene matches. This CDR3 reads CASSFNMASGYQETQYF. The CDR3 DNA sequence: TGTGCCAGCAGTTTTAATATGGCTAGCGGGTACCAAGAGACCCAGTACTTC.

V usage is TRBV5-6 and J usage is TRBJ2-7; 7 bases line up with TRBD2. J gave up 4 bases and V 3 bases, and 4 bases lay outside the gene matches. CDR3 length: 13 amino acids. Germline CDR1 SGHDT, CDR2 YYEEEE. The CDR3 sequence: CASSSGGGYEQYF. Here the CDR3 DNA reads TGTGCCAGCAGCTCGGGGGGAGGTTACGAGCAGTACTTC.

The genes are TRBV6-2 or TRBV6-3 and TRBJ2-7; D might be TRBD2 (5 bases). The CDR3 spans 13 residues. Germline CDR1 is MNHEY and CDR2 is SVGEGT. Trimming shortened V by 6 bases and J by 6 bases, and 15 bases separated the two germline ends. CDR3 amino acids: CASSPLPGGEQYF. The DNA for the CDR3 is TGTGCCAGCAGCCCCCTACCTGGAGGCGAGCAGTACTTC.

This clone was counted only a few times. This chain joins TRBV2 and TRBJ2-3; 12 bases line up with TRBD2. Germline V gene data show CDR1 as SNHLY and CDR2 as FYNNEI. The CDR3 runs 16 residues. V shed 7 bases and J 1 base; nucleotides not matched to a gene: 6. CDR3 nucleotide sequence: TGTGCCAGCACGACTAGCGGGGGCTGGGGCACAGATACGCAGTATTTT. As protein: CASTTSGGWGTDTQYF. Full variable domain (remainder filled in from reference TRBV2 and TRBJ2-3): EPEVTQTPSHQVTQMGQEVILRCVPISNHLYFYWYRQILGQKVEFLVSFYNNEISEKSEIFDDQFSVERPDGSNFTLKIRSTKLEDSAMYFCASTTSGGWGTDTQYFGPGTRLTVL.

The gene calls are TRBV14 and TRBJ2-5; 12 bases are a match to TRBD1. The germline CDR1 and CDR2 sequences are SGHDN and FVKESK. CDR3 size: 18 residues. Trimming cost V 4 bases and J 5 bases; bases outside gene matches: 14. The CDR3 spells CASSPSRDRGRRGETQYF. In DNA, the CDR3 is TGTGCCAGCAGCCCGTCCCGGGACAGGGGGCGACGTGGGGAGACCCAGTACTTC. Full variable domain (missing parts from reference TRBV14 and TRBJ2-5): EAGVTQFPSHSVIEKGQTVTLRCDPISGHDNLYWYRRVMGKEIKFLLHFVKESKQDESGMPNNRFLAERTGGTYSTLKVQPAELEDSGVYFCASSPSRDRGRRGETQYFGPGTRLLVL.

The chain links TRBV28 to TRBJ2-7; no firm D call. Germline V gene sequence: CDR1 MDHEN, CDR2 SYDVKM. Trimming took off 10 bases at V and 6 bases at J, with 16 bases between the two ends. There are 12 residues in the CDR3. CDR3 sequence: CATNQVSLEQYF. The CDR3 DNA follows: TGTGCCACCAACCAGGTGTCTCTCGAGCAGTACTTC.

J is TRBJ2-7 and V is TRBV7-3, with D perhaps matching TRBD2 (5 bases). Germline V lookup: CDR1 SGHTA, CDR2 FQGTGA. V shed 5 bases and J shed 7 bases, with 15 bases lying between them. The CDR3 length is 13 residues. CDR3 in amino acids: CASSPGPQREQYF. CDR3 bases: TGTGCCAGCAGCCCCGGACCACAGCGGGAGCAGTACTTC.

J is TRBJ2-1 and V is TRBV11-2; D possibly corresponds to TRBD2 (5 bases). V was cut by 1 base and J by 6 bases, with 7 bases left in between. CDR1 is SGHAT and CDR2 is FQNNGV in the germline V gene. CDR3 length: 13 residues. The CDR3 loop is CASSLVRGNEQFF. The CDR3 DNA reads as TGTGCCAGCAGCTTAGTTCGGGGCAATGAGCAGTTCTTC.

The chain uses TRBV10-3 and TRBJ2-2; 9 bases are shared with TRBD1. The V gene's germline CDR1 is ENHRY and CDR2 SYGVKD. V was pared by 6 bases and J by 3 bases, with 2 bases of the junction left unmatched. The CDR3 runs 14 residues. The CDR3 nucleotides are TGTGCCATCAGCCGGGACAGGGACACCGGGGAGCTGTTTTTT. Protein product: CAISRDRDTGELFF.

The CDR3 region is CASSLASGTFDSPLHF. The CDR3 DNA reads as TGTGCCAGCAGCTTAGCCTCCGGTACGTTTGATTCACCCCTCCACTTT. The chain couples TRBV7-2 to TRBJ1-6; the D is unclear. Germline V gene sequence: CDR1 SGHTA, CDR2 FQGNSA. The CDR3 extends over 16 amino acids. With 0 bases removed from V and 8 bases from J, the gap between germline ends came to 14 bases.

The chain combines TRBV29-1 with TRBJ1-2; 9 bases align to TRBD1. The V gene's germline CDR1 is SQVTM and CDR2 ANQGSEA. With 1 base clipped from V and 6 bases from J, the junction kept 12 bases outside the gene matches. The CDR3 runs 16 residues. As DNA, the CDR3 is TGCAGCGTTGAAGTTTGGAAAGGGACAGGGAAGGATGGCTACACCTTC. As protein: CSVEVWKGTGKDGYTF.

The rearrangement uses TRBV5-3 and TRBJ2-7; TRBD2 matches at 12 bases. TRBV5-3 is identified as an open reading frame with a role that is uncertain. The CDR3 is made up of 17 amino acids. After removal of 0 bases from V and 2 bases from J, the junction contained 6 bases not matched to a gene. The CDR3 nucleotides read TGTGCCAGAAGCTTGGCACTAGCGGGGGGACTCACCTACGAGCAGTACTTC. Translating it yields CARSLALAGGLTYEQYF.